One and the same sample provided the 2 T cell receptor beta chains below, sequenced in a study of T-cell reconstitution after alpha-beta-depleted transplantation in children. Unique molecular identifiers were incorporated during preparation of the TCRbeta library. TCRdb reprocessed the PCR reads via MiXCR and lists one record per CDR3 protein. The table records fewer than 450,000 distinct CDR3 sequences, about a sixth of them present only once. Sequenced material: PBMCs, mostly from graft donor cells, taken 360 days after TCRalphabeta/CD19-depleted stem cell transplant. The source of these receptors is a male patient aged 2-15 years who had a stem cell transplant for acute lymphoblastic leukemia, so the T cells may come from the graft donor.

The sample holds a few counts of this clonotype. J is TRBJ2-5 and V is TRBV12-3 or TRBV12-4; TRBD1 is a possible D gene (5 bases). Trimming cost V 6 bases and J 3 bases, with 8 bases left between them. The CDR3 covers 12 residues. CDR3 sequence (DNA): TGTGCCAGCAGGGGGCCAAAAGAGACCCAGTACTTC. Translating gives CASRGPKETQYF.

This chain joins TRBV13 and TRBJ2-3; 7 nucleotides agree with TRBD1. Germline CDR1 PRHDT, CDR2 FYEKMQ (reference sequence). The CDR3 runs 15 residues. Trimming at V came to 5 bases and at J to 1 base, leaving 6 bases not matched to a gene. The CDR3 protein is CASSPQGDGTDTQYF. The CDR3 bases are TGTGCCAGCAGCCCGCAGGGGGACGGCACAGATACGCAGTATTTT. The entire variable domain, with the rest obtained from reference TRBV13 and TRBJ2-3, is as follows: AAGVIQSPRHLIKEKRETATLKCYPIPRHDTVYWYQQGPGQDPQFLISFYEKMQSDKGSIPDRFSAQQFSDYHSELNMSSLELGDSALYFCASSPQGDGTDTQYFGPGTRLTVL.